The source of this T cell receptor beta chain is a study of control samples from healthy donors and cancer patients (dated by TCRdb to the early 2020s). The cysteine opens and the phenylalanine closes a CDR3 of 15 amino acids. Just CDR3 DNA is preserved here, 45 bases in frame from base 1. The CDR1 and CDR2 encoded by the germline V gene are SGDLS and YYNGEE. Trimming takes 2 bases off V and 5 bases off J; junction bases not matched to a gene: 2. As to this clone: Its specific antigen is unknown. Base quality data are lacking; no much larger clone is found one base away. Distinct nucleotide sequences in the sample also encode this CDR3.

Libraries were built with the immunoSEQ multiplex PCR assay. The table was pulled from immuneACCESS by TCRdb, which kept in-frame rearrangements only. Such tables lose some clones; where checked, under half of the loss comes from unresolved V genes, and the rest has no known cause. For this sample the table gives roughly 68,000 clones, of which around 80% were detected only once. Roughly 14% of the sample comes from the top ten. The source is a man in his 60s in good health. Material for sequencing was blood. The rearrangement combines TRBV9 with TRBJ1-6, and 9 bases in between align with TRBD1. The DNA reads TGTGCCAGCAGCGTCCGGGACAGGGATAATTCACCCCTCCACTTT. This gives the protein CASSVRDRDNSPLHF.